Each of the 24 T cell receptor beta chains below was sequenced from the same sample in a study of cytomegalovirus exposure and HLA in healthy donors. The study ran its PCR with 60 Vbeta and 13 Jbeta primers. The protocol was immunoSEQ multiplex PCR, while the TCRdb copy is restricted to in-frame clones and leaves out a portion. The sample includes 190,000 or so clones, under 90% seen only once; the top ten take 0.098%. The sample was PBMCs. The receptor source for this set is a boy younger than 10 in good health and CMV-seronegative.

This clone has a single count. This rearrangement joins TRBV6-5 to TRBJ1-5; D is unclear. Germline V gene sequence: CDR1 MNHEY, CDR2 SVGAGI. Trimming took off 6 bases at V and 2 bases at J, with 8 bases between the two ends. The CDR3 covers 13 residues. The CDR3 nucleotides are TGTGCCAGCAGGGAGGGCGGCAATCAGCCCCAGCATTTT. Its protein product is CASREGGNQPQHF.

This chain uses TRBV5-6 with TRBJ1-2; D gene uncertain. Deletions cut 2 bases from V and 8 bases from J, with 7 bases between. The CDR3 has 11 residues. Germline V lookup: CDR1 SGHDT, CDR2 YYEEEE. The CDR3 loop is CASSLNSGYTF. The CDR3 DNA is TGTGCCAGCAGCTTAAATAGCGGCTACACCTTC.

The gene calls are TRBV2 and TRBJ1-2; 7 bases are shared with TRBD1. Germline CDR1 is SNHLY and CDR2 is FYNNEI. V dropped 6 bases and J dropped 8; count of bases not matched to a gene: 21. This CDR3 has 17 amino acids. CDR3 residues: CASRPLTPPGQVVGYTF. For the CDR3, the DNA is TGTGCCAGCAGACCCTTGACCCCCCCCGGACAGGTAGTGGGCTACACCTTC.

The chain employs TRBV4-2 and TRBJ2-5; 9 bases map to TRBD1. From germline, CDR1 is LGHNA and CDR2 YNFKEQ. The CDR3 is 14 amino acids. Trimming cost V 3 bases and J 1 base; bases outside gene matches: 0. For the CDR3, the DNA is TGTGCCAGCAGCCAGGACAGGGGCCAAGAGACCCAGTACTTC. It codes for CASSQDRGQETQYF.

The chain couples TRBV6-1 to TRBJ2-7; D remains ambiguous. CDR1 is MNHNS and CDR2 is SASEGT in the germline V gene. CDR3 length: 11 amino acids. V was cut by 5 bases and J by 8 bases, with 10 bases left in between. The CDR3 reads CASSYDKQQYF. CDR3 nucleotides: TGTGCCAGCAGTTACGACAAGCAGCAGTACTTC.

This chain links TRBV29-1 with TRBJ1-2, with 7 bases aligning to TRBD1. Germline values: CDR1 SQVTM, CDR2 ANQGSEA. V shed 7 bases, J shed 1 base, and the junction held 6 bases outside the gene matches. CDR3 length: 13 residues. The CDR3 here is CSADDRVNYGYTF. The CDR3 DNA sequence: TGCAGCGCCGACGACAGGGTTAACTATGGCTACACCTTC.

The chain couples TRBV5-6 to TRBJ1-2; no clear D gene. Germline CDR1 reads SGHDT; CDR2 reads YYEEEE. V shed 3 bases and J shed 3 bases, with 15 bases lying between them. The CDR3 length is 15 residues. CDR3 DNA: TGTGCCAGCAGCTGGGTGGACTGGAGGGACTATGGCTACACCTTC. Protein: CASSWVDWRDYGYTF.

The rearrangement links TRBV7-9 to TRBJ2-1; 10 nucleotides align to TRBD2. Per the germline V gene, CDR1 is SEHNR and CDR2 is FQNEAQ (reference sequence). The CDR3 loop spans 15 amino acids. V trimming: 5 bases; J trimming: 9 bases; junction bases outside the gene matches: 10. The CDR3 spells CASSATSGTVIEQFF. Here the CDR3 DNA reads TGTGCCAGCAGCGCTACTAGCGGGACCGTCATTGAGCAGTTCTTC.

The chain carries TRBV7-3 and TRBJ2-1; D is possibly TRBD2 (6 bases). Trimming took off 0 bases at V and 8 bases at J, with 20 bases between the two ends. The CDR3 consists of 17 residues. From germline, CDR1 is SGHTA and CDR2 FQGTGA. The CDR3 spells CASSLTAGRGWGDEQFF. The CDR3 DNA reads as TGTGCCAGCAGCTTAACGGCGGGGCGGGGTTGGGGTGATGAGCAGTTCTTC.

The CDR3 nucleotides are TGTGCCAGCAGCTTAGATATCCCCAGGGGGGACTATGGCTACACCTTC. Translated: CASSLDIPRGDYGYTF. V and J are TRBV11-2 and TRBJ1-2, with TRBD1 matching 7 bases. The V gene's germline CDR1 is SGHAT and CDR2 FQNNGV. V dropped 0 bases and J dropped 3; count of bases not matched to a gene: 7. This CDR3 has 16 residues.

Here the CDR3 reads CASSSHMGSDTQYF. DNA for the CDR3: TGTGCCAGCAGCTCCCATATGGGCTCAGATACGCAGTATTTT. V is TRBV7-2 and J is TRBJ2-3; D is ambiguous. Trimming took off 4 bases at V and 4 bases at J, with 12 bases between the two ends. The germline CDR1 and CDR2 sequences are SGHTA and FQGNSA. The CDR3 loop spans 14 amino acids.

This chain links TRBV18 with TRBJ2-5; a weak D match, TRBD1 (6 bases). The V gene lost 5 bases and the J gene lost 1 base, with 8 bases spanning the gap. The CDR3 is made up of 13 amino acids. In germline, CDR1 is KGHSH, CDR2 LQKENI. The CDR3 reads CASSGTPQETQYF. The CDR3 nucleotides are TGTGCCAGCTCAGGGACACCCCAAGAGACCCAGTACTTC. Filled out from reference TRBV18 and TRBJ2-5, the complete variable domain reads NAGVMQNPRHLVRRRGQEARLRCSPMKGHSHVYWYRQLPEEGLKFMVYLQKENIIDESGMPKERFSAEFPKEGPSILRIQQVVRGDSAAYFCASSGTPQETQYFGPGTRLLVL.

There are a few counts of this clone. This chain links TRBV28 with TRBJ1-2; the D is unclear. V was shortened by 7 bases and J by 0 bases, with 15 bases between the two germline ends. The CDR3 runs 15 residues. Germline CDR1 and CDR2: MDHEN and SYDVKM. The CDR3 spells CASTPGYGSNYGYTF. The CDR3 DNA reads as TGTGCCAGCACCCCGGGATATGGATCTAACTATGGCTACACCTTC.

This chain uses TRBV7-9 with TRBJ2-3; 7 nucleotides match TRBD1. This CDR3 region has 17 residues. The V and J ends lost 5 bases and 2 bases, in that order; junction bases with no gene match: 13. Germline loops: CDR1 SEHNR, CDR2 FQNEAQ (reference sequence). CDR3 sequence: CASSASQGPRLTDTQYF. The CDR3 coding sequence is TGTGCCAGCAGCGCATCACAGGGGCCGCGACTCACAGATACGCAGTATTTT.

This sequence joins TRBV6-5 and TRBJ1-1; the match to TRBD1 covers 7 bases. V lost 7 bases, J lost 8 bases, and 10 bases stayed unmatched. CDR3 length equals 13 residues. Germline CDR1 and CDR2: MNHEY and SVGAGI. Here the CDR3 reads CASIDRVLGEAFF. The DNA of the CDR3 is TGTGCCAGCATAGACAGGGTCCTCGGAGAAGCTTTCTTT.

The chain has TRBV7-9 and TRBJ1-1; D is unclear. CDR1 is SEHNR and CDR2 is FQNEAQ in the germline V gene (reference sequence). The V and J ends lost 4 bases and 7 bases respectively, with 10 bases between them. This CDR3 spans 12 amino acids. The CDR3 protein is CASSWVRHEAFF. For the CDR3, the DNA is TGTGCCAGCAGCTGGGTCAGACATGAAGCTTTCTTT. Full variable domain (remainder filled in from reference TRBV7-9 and TRBJ1-1): DTGVSQNPRHKITKRGQNVTFRCDPISEHNRLYWYRQTLGQGPEFLTYFQNEAQLEKSRLLSDRFSAERPKGSFSTLEIQRTEQGDSAMYLCASSWVRHEAFFGQGTRLTVV.

This clone showed up just once. J is TRBJ1-2 and V is TRBV27; D is perhaps TRBD1 (5 bases). Trimming removed 5 bases at V and 8 bases at J, with 15 bases between. The CDR3 is 13 amino acids. The germline V gene encodes CDR1 MNHEY and CDR2 SMNVEV (reference sequence). DNA for the CDR3: TGTGCCAGCAGTGCACCAGGGAGGGTCGGCTACACCTTC. Translating it yields CASSAPGRVGYTF.

J is TRBJ1-1 and V is TRBV6-5, with 7 bases fitting TRBD1. The germline CDR1 and CDR2 sequences are MNHEY and SVGAGI. The CDR3 runs 14 residues. J lost 1 base, V lost 4 bases, and 3 bases had no gene match. The CDR3 here is CASSSQGTNTEAFF. DNA for the CDR3: TGTGCCAGCAGTTCACAGGGGACGAACACTGAAGCTTTCTTT.

The chain couples TRBV6-5 to TRBJ2-1, with 10 bases that match TRBD2. Germline V gives CDR1 MNHEY, CDR2 SVGAGI. The CDR3 runs 15 residues. J gave up 7 bases and V 5 bases, and 8 bases lay outside the gene matches. CDR3 amino acids: CASSPSGGAWNEQFF. As DNA, the CDR3 is TGTGCCAGCAGTCCGAGCGGGGGGGCCTGGAATGAGCAGTTCTTC.

The chain is built from TRBV9 and TRBJ2-1; 12 nucleotides line up with TRBD1. The CDR3 sequence is 14 residues long. Germline trimming cut 2 bases from V and 10 bases from J; bases unmatched to any gene: 4. The V gene's germline CDR1 is SGDLS and CDR2 YYNGEE. In nucleotides, the CDR3 is TGTGCCAGCAGCGTGGGACAGGGGGCTCGGGAGCAGTTCTTC. This translates into CASSVGQGAREQFF.

This rearrangement joins TRBV6-1 to TRBJ2-7; maybe TRBD1 (6 bases). CDR1 MNHNS and CDR2 SASEGT come from the germline V gene. The CDR3 covers 12 residues. Trimming stripped 6 bases from V and 4 bases from J, with 10 bases between. The CDR3 spells CASSRGPYEQYF. The CDR3 region has the DNA TGTGCCAGCAGCAGGGGACCTTACGAGCAGTACTTC.

The chain couples TRBV7-2 to TRBJ1-2; possible D gene TRBD1, 5 bases. This CDR3 has 14 residues. CDR1 SGHTA and CDR2 FQGNSA come from the germline V gene. Trimming shortened V by 5 bases and J by 7 bases, and 17 bases separated the two germline ends. The CDR3 here is CASSAVGKGLGYTF. As DNA, the CDR3 is TGTGCCAGCAGCGCGGTCGGGAAGGGACTTGGCTACACCTTC.

The CDR3 nucleotides read TGTGCCAGCAGCCCCGGGAAAGGGGGCTTGTTCTCTGGGGCCAACGTCCTGACTTTC. Amino acid sequence: CASSPGKGGLFSGANVLTF. The chain employs TRBV5-4 and TRBJ2-6, with 7 bases identical to TRBD1. Per the germline V gene, CDR1 is SGHNT and CDR2 is YYREEE (reference sequence). V lost 4 bases, J lost 0 bases, and 13 bases stayed unmatched. The CDR3 covers 19 residues.

The J gene is TRBJ1-2, the V gene TRBV19; D is ambiguous. CDR3 length: 14 residues. From germline, CDR1 is LNHDA and CDR2 SQIVND (reference sequence). Trimming cost V 3 bases and J 4 bases, with 12 bases left between them. The CDR3 spells CASSIYTGSYGYTF. As DNA, the CDR3 is TGTGCCAGTAGTATTTACACGGGGAGCTATGGCTACACCTTC. The variable domain in full, completed from reference TRBV19 and TRBJ1-2, reads DGGITQSPKYLFRKEGQNVTLSCEQNLNHDAMYWYRQDPGQGLRLIYYSQIVNDFQKGDIAEGYSVSREKKESFPLTVTSAQKNPTAFYLCASSIYTGSYGYTFGSGTRLTVV.